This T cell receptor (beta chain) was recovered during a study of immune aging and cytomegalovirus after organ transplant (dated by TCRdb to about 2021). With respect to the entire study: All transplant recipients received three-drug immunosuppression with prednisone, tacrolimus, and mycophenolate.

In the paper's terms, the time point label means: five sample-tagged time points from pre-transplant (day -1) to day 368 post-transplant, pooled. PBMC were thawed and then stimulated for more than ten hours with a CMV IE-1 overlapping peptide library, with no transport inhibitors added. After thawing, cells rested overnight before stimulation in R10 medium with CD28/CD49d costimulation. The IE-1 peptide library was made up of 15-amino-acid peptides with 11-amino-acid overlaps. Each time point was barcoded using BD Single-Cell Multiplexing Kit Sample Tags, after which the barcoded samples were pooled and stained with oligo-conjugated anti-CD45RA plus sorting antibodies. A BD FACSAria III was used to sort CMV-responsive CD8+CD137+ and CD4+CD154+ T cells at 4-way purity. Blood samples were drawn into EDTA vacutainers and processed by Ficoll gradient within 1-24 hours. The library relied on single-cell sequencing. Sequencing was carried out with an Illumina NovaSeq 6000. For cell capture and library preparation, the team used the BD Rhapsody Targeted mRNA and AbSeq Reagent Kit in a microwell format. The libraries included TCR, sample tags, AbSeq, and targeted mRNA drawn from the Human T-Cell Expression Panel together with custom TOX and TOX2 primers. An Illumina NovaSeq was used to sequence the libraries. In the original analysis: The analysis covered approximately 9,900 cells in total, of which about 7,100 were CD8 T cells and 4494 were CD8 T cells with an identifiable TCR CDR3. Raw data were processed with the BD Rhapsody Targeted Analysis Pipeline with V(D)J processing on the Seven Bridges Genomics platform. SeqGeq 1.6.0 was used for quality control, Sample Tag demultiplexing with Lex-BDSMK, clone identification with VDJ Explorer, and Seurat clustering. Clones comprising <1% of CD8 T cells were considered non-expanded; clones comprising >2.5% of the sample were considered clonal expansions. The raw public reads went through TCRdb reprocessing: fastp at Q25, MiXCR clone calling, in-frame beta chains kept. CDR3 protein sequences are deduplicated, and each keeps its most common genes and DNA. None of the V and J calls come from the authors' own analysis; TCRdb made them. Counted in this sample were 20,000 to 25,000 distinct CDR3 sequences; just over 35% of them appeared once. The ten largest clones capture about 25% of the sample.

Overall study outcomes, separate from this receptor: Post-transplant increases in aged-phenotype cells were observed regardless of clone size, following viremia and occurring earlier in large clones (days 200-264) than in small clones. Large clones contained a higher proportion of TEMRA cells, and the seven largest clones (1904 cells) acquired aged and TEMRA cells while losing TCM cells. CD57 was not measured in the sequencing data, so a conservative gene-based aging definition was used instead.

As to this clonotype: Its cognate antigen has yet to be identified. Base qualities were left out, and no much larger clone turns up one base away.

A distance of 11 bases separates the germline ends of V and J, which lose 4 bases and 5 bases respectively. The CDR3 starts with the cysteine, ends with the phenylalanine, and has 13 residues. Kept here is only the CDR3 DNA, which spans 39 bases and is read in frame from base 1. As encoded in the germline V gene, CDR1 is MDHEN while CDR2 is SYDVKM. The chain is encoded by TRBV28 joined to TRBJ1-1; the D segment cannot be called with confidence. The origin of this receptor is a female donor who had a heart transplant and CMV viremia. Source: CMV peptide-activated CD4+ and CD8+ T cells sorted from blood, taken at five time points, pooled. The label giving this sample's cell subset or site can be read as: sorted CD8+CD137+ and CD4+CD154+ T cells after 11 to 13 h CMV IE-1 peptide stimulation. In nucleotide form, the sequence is TGTGCCAGCAGTTCTCCGGACCGGACTGAAGCTTTCTTT. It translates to CASSSPDRTEAFF. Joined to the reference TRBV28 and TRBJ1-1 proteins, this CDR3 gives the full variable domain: DVKVTQSSRYLVKRTGEKVFLECVQDMDHENMFWYRQDPGLGLRLIYFSYDVKMKEKGDIPEGYSVSREKKERFSLILESASTNQTSMYLCASSSPDRTEAFFGQGTRLTVV.